This TCR beta chain was documented in a study of T cells in Graves' hyperthyroidism and ophthalmopathy. Notes on the study in general: Ophthalmopathy was identified by the model a median roughly 6.5 months ahead of onset. Most clonotypes expanded in the thyroid (above 0.001) were also present in blood.

The sample holds a few counts of this clonotype. Its antigen is unknown. An absence of ophthalmopathy progression within 18 months meant stable Graves' hyperthyroidism. Hyperthyroidism had been newly diagnosed in patients aged 18 to 65, and its duration was under 2 months. With 7 bases removed from V and 1 base from J, the gap between germline ends came to 13 bases. The CDR3 is 14 amino acids. Looked up from germline, CDR1 is LNHDA and CDR2 is SQIVND (reference sequence). RNA transcripts gave rise to amplified TCR beta CDR3 regions. TCR CDR3 regions were first amplified by RT-PCR with HTBI primers. TCRdb ran MiXCR on the multiplex PCR reads and lists one entry per CDR3 protein. The sample lists 650,000 to 750,000 distinct CDR3 sequences; about 15% were seen once.

The origin of this receptor is a woman between 18 and 29 years old with Graves' hyperthyroidism. The V gene is TRBV19, the J gene TRBJ1-1; weak D call: TRBD1 (6 bases). Sequenced: blood. CDR3 amino acids: CASITGRKNTEAFF. The CDR3 DNA reads TGTGCCAGTATAACAGGGAGGAAGAACACTGAAGCTTTCTTT.